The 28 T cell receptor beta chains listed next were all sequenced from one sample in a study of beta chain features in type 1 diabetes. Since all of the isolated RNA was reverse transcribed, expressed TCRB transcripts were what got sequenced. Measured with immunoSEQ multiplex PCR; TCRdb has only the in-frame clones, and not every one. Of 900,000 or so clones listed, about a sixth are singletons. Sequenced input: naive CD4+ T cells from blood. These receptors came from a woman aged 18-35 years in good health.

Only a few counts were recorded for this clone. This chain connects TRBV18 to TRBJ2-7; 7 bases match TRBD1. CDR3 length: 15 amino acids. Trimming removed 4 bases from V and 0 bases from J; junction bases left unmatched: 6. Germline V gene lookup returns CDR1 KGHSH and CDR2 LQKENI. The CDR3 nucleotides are TGTGCCAGCTCACTCGACAGGGTGAGCTCCTACGAGCAGTACTTC. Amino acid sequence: CASSLDRVSSYEQYF.

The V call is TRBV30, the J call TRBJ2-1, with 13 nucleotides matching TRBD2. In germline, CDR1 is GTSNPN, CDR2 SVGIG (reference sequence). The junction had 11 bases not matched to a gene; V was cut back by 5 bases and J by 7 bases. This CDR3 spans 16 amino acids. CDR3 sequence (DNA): TGTGCCTGGCGGACTAGCGGGAGAGTGGTCGGGAATGAGCAGTTCTTC. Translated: CAWRTSGRVVGNEQFF.

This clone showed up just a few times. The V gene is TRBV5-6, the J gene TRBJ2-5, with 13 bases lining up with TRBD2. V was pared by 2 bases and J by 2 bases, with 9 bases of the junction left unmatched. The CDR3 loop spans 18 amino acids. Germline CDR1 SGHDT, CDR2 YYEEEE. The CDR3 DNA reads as TGTGCCAGCAGCTTAGGACTAGCGGGAGTGCTATTTCAAGAGACCCAGTACTTC. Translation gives CASSLGLAGVLFQETQYF.

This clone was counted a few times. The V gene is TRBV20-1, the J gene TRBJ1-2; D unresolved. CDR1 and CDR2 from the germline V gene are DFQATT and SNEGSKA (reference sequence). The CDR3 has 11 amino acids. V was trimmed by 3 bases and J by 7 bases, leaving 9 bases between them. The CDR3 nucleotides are TGCAGTGCTAGTTCTTCGGGTGGCTACACCTTC. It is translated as CSASSSGGYTF.

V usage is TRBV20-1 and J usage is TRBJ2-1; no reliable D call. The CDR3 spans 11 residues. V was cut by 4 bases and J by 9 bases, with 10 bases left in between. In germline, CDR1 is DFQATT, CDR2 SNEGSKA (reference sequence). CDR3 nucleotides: TGCAGTGCTACTTACCAGCGTGAGCAGTTCTTC. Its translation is CSATYQREQFF.

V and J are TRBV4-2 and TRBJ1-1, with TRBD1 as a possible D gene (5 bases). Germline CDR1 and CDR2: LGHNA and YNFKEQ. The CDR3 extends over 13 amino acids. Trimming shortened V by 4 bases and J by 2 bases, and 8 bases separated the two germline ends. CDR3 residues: CASSRGSNTEAFF. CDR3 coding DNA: TGTGCCAGCAGCCGGGGGAGTAACACTGAAGCTTTCTTT.

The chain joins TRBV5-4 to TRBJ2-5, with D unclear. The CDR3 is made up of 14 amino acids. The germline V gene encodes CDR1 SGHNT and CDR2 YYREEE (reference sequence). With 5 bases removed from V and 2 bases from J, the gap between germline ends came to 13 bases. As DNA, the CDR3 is TGTGCCAGCAGTCGTACCGGGCCTCAAGAGACCCAGTACTTC. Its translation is CASSRTGPQETQYF.

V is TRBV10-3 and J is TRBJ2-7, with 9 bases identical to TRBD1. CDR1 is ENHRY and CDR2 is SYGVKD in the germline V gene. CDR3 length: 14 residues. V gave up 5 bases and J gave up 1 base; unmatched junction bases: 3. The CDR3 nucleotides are TGTGCCATCAGTTCCGGGACAGGGTCCTACGAGCAGTACTTC. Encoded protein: CAISSGTGSYEQYF.

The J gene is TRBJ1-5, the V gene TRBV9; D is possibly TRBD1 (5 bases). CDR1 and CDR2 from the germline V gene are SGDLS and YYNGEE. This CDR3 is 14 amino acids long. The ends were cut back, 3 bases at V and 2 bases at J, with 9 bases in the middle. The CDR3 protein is CASSERGGNQPQHF. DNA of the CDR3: TGTGCCAGCAGCGAGAGGGGCGGCAATCAGCCCCAGCATTTT.

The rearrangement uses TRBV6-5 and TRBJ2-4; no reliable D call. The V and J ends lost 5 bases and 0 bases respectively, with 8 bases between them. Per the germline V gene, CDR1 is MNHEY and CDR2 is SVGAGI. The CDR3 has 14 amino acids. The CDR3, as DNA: TGTGCCAGCAGTGACGACATAGCCAAAAACATTCAGTACTTC. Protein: CASSDDIAKNIQYF.

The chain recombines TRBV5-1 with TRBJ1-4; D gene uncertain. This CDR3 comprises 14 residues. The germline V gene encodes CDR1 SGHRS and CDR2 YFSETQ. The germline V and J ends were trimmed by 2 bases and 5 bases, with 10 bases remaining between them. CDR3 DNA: TGCGCCAGCAGCTTTTCACCGACAAATGAAAAACTGTTTTTT. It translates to CASSFSPTNEKLFF.

The CDR3 coding sequence is TGTGCCAGCAGCTTGGCCAGGTACACTCGCACAGATACGCAGTATTTT. This gives the protein CASSLARYTRTDTQYF. This chain connects TRBV5-7 to TRBJ2-3; D unclear. TRBV5-7 is an open reading frame whose function is uncertain. The CDR3 has 16 amino acids. V lost 0 bases and J 1 base, leaving 12 bases between the germline ends.

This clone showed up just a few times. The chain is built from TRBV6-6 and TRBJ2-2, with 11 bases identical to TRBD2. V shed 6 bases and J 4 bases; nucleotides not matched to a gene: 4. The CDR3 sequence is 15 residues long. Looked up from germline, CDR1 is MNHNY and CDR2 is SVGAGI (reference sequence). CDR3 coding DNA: TGTGCCAGCAGACCGGGACTAGCGGTCACCGGGGAGCTGTTTTTT. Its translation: CASRPGLAVTGELFF.

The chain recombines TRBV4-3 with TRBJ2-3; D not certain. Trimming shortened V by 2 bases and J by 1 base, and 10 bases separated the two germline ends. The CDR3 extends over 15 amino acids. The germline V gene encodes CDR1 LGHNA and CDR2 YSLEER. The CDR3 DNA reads TGCGCCAGCAGCCAATTTGTCAGCCGCACAGATACGCAGTATTTT. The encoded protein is CASSQFVSRTDTQYF.

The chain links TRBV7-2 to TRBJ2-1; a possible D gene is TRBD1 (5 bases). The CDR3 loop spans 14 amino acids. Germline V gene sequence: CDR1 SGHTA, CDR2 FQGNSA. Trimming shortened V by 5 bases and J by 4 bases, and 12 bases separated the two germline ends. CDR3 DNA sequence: TGTGCCAGCAGCCCCAATACAGGTTACAATGAGCAGTTCTTC. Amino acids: CASSPNTGYNEQFF.

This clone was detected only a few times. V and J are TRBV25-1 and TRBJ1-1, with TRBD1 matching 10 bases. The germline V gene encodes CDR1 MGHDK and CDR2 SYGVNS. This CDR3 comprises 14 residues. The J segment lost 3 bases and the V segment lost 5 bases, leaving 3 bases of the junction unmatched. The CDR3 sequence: CASSRQGADTEAFF. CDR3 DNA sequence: TGTGCCAGCAGTCGACAGGGGGCGGACACTGAAGCTTTCTTT.

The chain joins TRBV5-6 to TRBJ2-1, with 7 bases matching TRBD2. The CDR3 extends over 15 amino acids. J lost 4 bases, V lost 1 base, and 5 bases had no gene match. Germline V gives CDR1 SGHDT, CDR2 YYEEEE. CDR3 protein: CASSLYSGTYNEQFF. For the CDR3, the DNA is TGTGCCAGCAGCTTGTACAGCGGGACGTACAATGAGCAGTTCTTC.

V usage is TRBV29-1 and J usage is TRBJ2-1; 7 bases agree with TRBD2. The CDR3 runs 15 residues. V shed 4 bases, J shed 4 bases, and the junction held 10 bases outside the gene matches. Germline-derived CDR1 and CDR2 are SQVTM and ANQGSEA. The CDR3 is CSVGRGGPGYNEQFF. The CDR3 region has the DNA TGCAGCGTTGGTCGGGGAGGGCCCGGATACAATGAGCAGTTCTTC.

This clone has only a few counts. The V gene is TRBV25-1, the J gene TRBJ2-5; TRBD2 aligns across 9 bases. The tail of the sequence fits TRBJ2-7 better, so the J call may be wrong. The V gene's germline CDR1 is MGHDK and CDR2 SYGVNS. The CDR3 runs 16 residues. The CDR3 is CASSPGGTSPVREQYF. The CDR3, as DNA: TGTGCCAGCAGTCCCGGGGGGACTAGCCCCGTTCGCGAGCAGTACTTC.

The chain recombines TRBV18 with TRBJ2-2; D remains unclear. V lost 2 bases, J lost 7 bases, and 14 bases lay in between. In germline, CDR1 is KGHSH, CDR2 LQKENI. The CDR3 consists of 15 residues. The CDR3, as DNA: TGTGCCAGCTCACCAAGGGCGGTCGTTGGCGGGGAGCTGTTTTTT. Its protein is CASSPRAVVGGELFF.

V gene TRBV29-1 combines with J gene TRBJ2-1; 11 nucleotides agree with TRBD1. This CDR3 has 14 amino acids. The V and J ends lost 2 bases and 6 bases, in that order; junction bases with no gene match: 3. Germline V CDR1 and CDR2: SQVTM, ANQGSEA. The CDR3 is CSVETGTGGNEQFF. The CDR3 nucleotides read TGCAGCGTTGAAACCGGGACAGGGGGCAATGAGCAGTTCTTC.

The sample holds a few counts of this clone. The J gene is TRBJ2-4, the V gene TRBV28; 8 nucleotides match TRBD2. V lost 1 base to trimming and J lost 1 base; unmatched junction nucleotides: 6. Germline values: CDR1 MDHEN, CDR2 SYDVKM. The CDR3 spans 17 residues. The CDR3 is CASSLSSGSFAKNIQYF. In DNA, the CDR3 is TGTGCCAGCAGTTTATCCAGCGGGAGCTTCGCCAAAAACATTCAGTACTTC. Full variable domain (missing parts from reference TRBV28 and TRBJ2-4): DVKVTQSSRYLVKRTGEKVFLECVQDMDHENMFWYRQDPGLGLRLIYFSYDVKMKEKGDIPEGYSVSREKKERFSLILESASTNQTSMYLCASSLSSGSFAKNIQYFGAGTRLSVL.

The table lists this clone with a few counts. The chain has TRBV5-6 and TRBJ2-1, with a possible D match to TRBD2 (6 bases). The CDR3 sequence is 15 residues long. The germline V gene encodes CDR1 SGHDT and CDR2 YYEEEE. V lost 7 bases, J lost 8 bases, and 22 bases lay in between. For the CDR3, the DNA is TGTGCCAGCCACGATTCGCTGGCTAGCGTGGATGAGCAGTTCTTC. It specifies CASHDSLASVDEQFF.

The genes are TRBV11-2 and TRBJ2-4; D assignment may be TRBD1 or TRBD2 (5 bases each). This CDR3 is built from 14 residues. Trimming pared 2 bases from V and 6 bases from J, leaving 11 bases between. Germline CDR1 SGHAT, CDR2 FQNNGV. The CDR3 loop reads CASSLPGAVNIQYF. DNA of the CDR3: TGTGCCAGCAGCTTACCCGGGGCAGTAAACATTCAGTACTTC.

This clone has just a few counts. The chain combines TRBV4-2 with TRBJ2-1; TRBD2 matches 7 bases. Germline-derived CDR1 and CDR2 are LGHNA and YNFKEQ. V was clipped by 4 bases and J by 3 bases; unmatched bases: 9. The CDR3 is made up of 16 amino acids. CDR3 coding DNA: TGTGCCAGCAGCCTTGAGCGGGGCCAGGGCTACAATGAGCAGTTCTTC. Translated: CASSLERGQGYNEQFF.

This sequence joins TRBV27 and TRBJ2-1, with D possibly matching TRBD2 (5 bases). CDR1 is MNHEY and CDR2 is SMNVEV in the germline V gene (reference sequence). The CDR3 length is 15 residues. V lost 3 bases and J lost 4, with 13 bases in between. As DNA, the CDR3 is TGTGCCAGCAGTTTTTCGCGGGCTGTGTACAATGAGCAGTTCTTC. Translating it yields CASSFSRAVYNEQFF.

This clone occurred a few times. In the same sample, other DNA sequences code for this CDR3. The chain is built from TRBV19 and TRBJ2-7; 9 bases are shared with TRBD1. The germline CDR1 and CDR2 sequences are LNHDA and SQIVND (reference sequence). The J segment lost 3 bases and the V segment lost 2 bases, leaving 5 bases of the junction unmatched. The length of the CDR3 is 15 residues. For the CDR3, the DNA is TGTGCCAGTAGTATAACGGGACAGGGATTCTACGAGCAGTACTTC. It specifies CASSITGQGFYEQYF. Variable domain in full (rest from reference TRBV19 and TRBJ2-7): DGGITQSPKYLFRKEGQNVTLSCEQNLNHDAMYWYRQDPGQGLRLIYYSQIVNDFQKGDIAEGYSVSREKKESFPLTVTSAQKNPTAFYLCASSITGQGFYEQYFGPGTRLTVT.

CDR3 DNA: TGCGCCAGCAGCCGAGCAGGGGTACAGTACAATGAGCAGTTCTTC. Translating it yields CASSRAGVQYNEQFF. The rearrangement joins TRBV5-1 to TRBJ2-1; weak D call: TRBD1 (6 bases). Germline-derived CDR1 and CDR2 are SGHRS and YFSETQ. The V and J ends lost 4 bases and 4 bases respectively, with 15 bases between them. CDR3 length: 15 amino acids.